These 28 T cell receptor beta chains were sequenced from one sample in a study of cytomegalovirus exposure and HLA in healthy donors. PCR employed 60 Vbeta and 13 Jbeta primers. TCRdb's table, derived via immunoSEQ multiplex PCR, lists solely in-frame clones and lacks some. This sample carries about 67,000 clones, around three quarters of them seen once, and the ten largest clones take around 4.2%. The sequencing input was PBMCs. The receptors shown here come from a woman aged 25 to 39 in good health and CMV-seronegative.

The V call is TRBV2, the J call TRBJ1-6, with 7 bases fitting TRBD1. CDR1 and CDR2 from the germline V gene are SNHLY and FYNNEI. The CDR3 extends over 16 amino acids. The ends lost 5 bases at V and 7 bases at J; junction bases unmatched: 11. This CDR3 reads CASSKRTGALNSPLHF. Written as DNA, the CDR3 is TGTGCCAGCAGTAAACGTACAGGGGCACTAAATTCACCCCTCCACTTT.

V is TRBV15 and J is TRBJ1-5, with D perhaps matching TRBD1 (5 bases). Germline CDR1 reads LNHNV; CDR2 reads YYDKDF (reference sequence). The V end lost 1 base, the J end lost 4 bases, and 11 bases lay between the germline ends. CDR3 length: 15 residues. The CDR3 here is CATSRGQTSNQPQHF. The CDR3 DNA sequence: TGTGCCACCAGCAGAGGACAGACAAGTAATCAGCCCCAGCATTTT.

The V and J genes are TRBV9 and TRBJ2-3; 9 nucleotides match TRBD2. CDR3 length: 15 amino acids. Trimming at V came to 4 bases and at J to 4 bases, leaving 7 bases not matched to a gene. CDR1 SGDLS and CDR2 YYNGEE come from the germline V gene. The CDR3 DNA sequence: TGTGCCAGCAGCCTTAAGGCTAGCGGGGCAGATACGCAGTATTTT. Translation gives CASSLKASGADTQYF. The full variable domain, with the rest looked up from reference TRBV9 and TRBJ2-3, is DSGVTQTPKHLITATGQRVTLRCSPRSGDLSVYWYQQSLDQGLQFLIQYYNGEERAKGNILERFSAQQFPDLHSELNLSSLELGDSALYFCASSLKASGADTQYFGPGTRLTVL.

The chain links TRBV7-2 to TRBJ1-4; D perhaps matches TRBD1 (5 bases). Per germline, CDR1 SGHTA and CDR2 FQGNSA. Deletions cut 5 bases from V and 7 bases from J, with 14 bases between. The CDR3 spans 14 residues. CDR3 residues: CASSQQGLGEKLFF. CDR3 nucleotide sequence: TGTGCCAGCAGCCAGCAGGGATTGGGTGAAAAACTGTTTTTT.

In its sample, this clone was seen once. V is TRBV10-3 and J is TRBJ1-1, with TRBD1 as a possible D gene (5 bases). The V gene lost 0 bases and the J gene lost 0 bases, with 14 bases spanning the gap. The CDR3 sequence is 17 residues long. Germline values: CDR1 ENHRY, CDR2 SYGVKD. CDR3 sequence reads: CAISESKRGGLNTEAFF. In DNA form, the CDR3 reads TGTGCCATCAGTGAGTCGAAACGGGGGGGTTTGAACACTGAAGCTTTCTTT.

This clone appeared once. This chain joins TRBV7-2 and TRBJ2-5; 7 nucleotides agree with TRBD2. CDR1 and CDR2 from the germline V gene are SGHTA and FQGNSA. The CDR3 extends over 15 amino acids. J gave up 5 bases and V 3 bases, and 9 bases lay outside the gene matches. CDR3 amino acids: CASSFWGGARETQYF. The CDR3 nucleotides read TGTGCCAGCAGCTTTTGGGGAGGGGCACGGGAGACCCAGTACTTC.

The chain has TRBV7-9 and TRBJ1-1; 10 bases map to TRBD1. In germline, CDR1 is SEHNR, CDR2 FQNEAQ (reference sequence). The V and J ends lost 5 bases and 5 bases, in that order; junction bases with no gene match: 14. The CDR3 length is 17 residues. The CDR3 bases are TGTGCCAGCAGCCTAAGCCATCGACAGGGGGCGGCGACTGAAGCTTTCTTT. Encoded protein: CASSLSHRQGAATEAFF.

CDR3 loop: CASSQDRGTAGNTIYF. CDR3 nucleotides: TGCGCCAGCAGCCAAGACCGGGGGACGGCTGGAAACACCATATATTTT. This chain connects TRBV4-3 to TRBJ1-3; D is perhaps TRBD1 (5 bases). The CDR3 has 16 residues. V lost 0 bases and J lost 2, with 11 bases in between. Germline V gene sequence: CDR1 LGHNA, CDR2 YSLEER.

The CDR3 DNA follows: TGTGCCAGCAGCTTCGTGGCGACAAATTCACCCCTCCACTTT. Translating it yields CASSFVATNSPLHF. This chain uses TRBV11-2 with TRBJ1-6; D unclear. CDR3 length: 14 amino acids. Trimming stripped 3 bases from V and 7 bases from J, with 10 bases between. Germline V gene sequence: CDR1 SGHAT, CDR2 FQNNGV. Using reference TRBV11-2 and TRBJ1-6 for the parts outside the CDR3, the full variable domain is EAGVAQSPRYKIIEKRQSVAFWCNPISGHATLYWYQQILGQGPKLLIQFQNNGVVDDSQLPKDRFSAERLKGVDSTLKIQPAKLEDSAVYLCASSFVATNSPLHFGNGTRLTVT.

The chain couples TRBV29-1 to TRBJ2-7; TRBD1 is a possible D gene (6 bases). Germline values: CDR1 SQVTM, CDR2 ANQGSEA. The CDR3 contains 13 residues. V dropped 2 bases and J dropped 3 bases, with 11 bases sitting between them. The CDR3 DNA reads as TGCAGCGTTGAATCTCCGGACAGCTACGAGCAGTACTTC. The encoded protein is CSVESPDSYEQYF.

The chain links TRBV30 to TRBJ1-2; no clear D. Germline assignment: CDR1 GTSNPN and CDR2 SVGIG (reference sequence). The ends were cut back, 3 bases at V and 4 bases at J, with 9 bases in the middle. The CDR3 spans 12 residues. The CDR3 loop is CAWSPGSYGYTF. In DNA form, the CDR3 reads TGTGCCTGGAGCCCGGGAAGCTATGGCTACACCTTC.

This chain connects TRBV30 to TRBJ2-7, with TRBD2 identical over 7 bases. CDR3 length equals 14 residues. V was pared by 2 bases and J by 3 bases, with 7 bases of the junction left unmatched. Germline values: CDR1 GTSNPN, CDR2 SVGIG (reference sequence). The CDR3 DNA follows: TGTGCCTGGAGTTATGGGGGGGAAGTCTACGAGCAGTACTTC. It specifies CAWSYGGEVYEQYF.

The rearrangement uses TRBV30 and TRBJ1-1, with D possibly matching TRBD1 (5 bases). Between the trimmed V and J ends, which lost 4 bases and 1 base, there was a span of 13 bases. Germline V CDR1 and CDR2: GTSNPN, SVGIG (reference sequence). This CDR3 contains 14 residues. This chain's CDR3 is CAWIPGLTNTEAFF. The CDR3 region has the DNA TGTGCCTGGATCCCGGGACTGACGAACACTGAAGCTTTCTTT.

This chain connects TRBV20-1 to TRBJ2-5; D remains unclear. Between the trimmed V and J ends, which lost 5 bases and 11 bases, there was a span of 15 bases. Germline CDR1 DFQATT, CDR2 SNEGSKA (reference sequence). The length of the CDR3 is 11 residues. The CDR3 here is CSARRDPPQYF. The CDR3 nucleotides read TGCAGTGCTCGTAGAGATCCCCCGCAGTACTTC.

The rearrangement uses TRBV6-6 and TRBJ1-1; TRBD1 matches 7 bases. CDR1 is MNHNY, CDR2 SVGAGI, per germline (reference sequence). Unmatched junction bases numbered 4, after V lost 5 bases and J lost 1 base. There are 14 residues in the CDR3. In DNA form, the CDR3 reads TGTGCCAGCAGTCCTTGGACAGGGAACACTGAAGCTTTCTTT. Its translation is CASSPWTGNTEAFF.

The V and J genes are TRBV4-1 and TRBJ1-6; D ambiguous. The CDR3 totals 15 residues. Per the germline V gene, CDR1 is MGHRA and CDR2 is YSYEKL. The V end was cut by 3 bases, the J end by 8 bases, with 14 bases between. CDR3 DNA: TGCGCCAGCAGCCACCCCCAACCACGGGATTCACCCCTCCACTTT. Protein sequence: CASSHPQPRDSPLHF.

V gene TRBV19 combines with J gene TRBJ1-1, with no clear D. This CDR3 has 13 residues. Germline V gene sequence: CDR1 LNHDA, CDR2 SQIVND (reference sequence). V shed 3 bases and J shed 10 bases, with 15 bases lying between them. In DNA, the CDR3 is TGTGCCAGTAGTATGGGCACAAATCCAGGAGCTTTCTTT. This codes for CASSMGTNPGAFF. The entire variable domain, with the rest obtained from reference TRBV19 and TRBJ1-1, is as follows: DGGITQSPKYLFRKEGQNVTLSCEQNLNHDAMYWYRQDPGQGLRLIYYSQIVNDFQKGDIAEGYSVSREKKESFPLTVTSAQKNPTAFYLCASSMGTNPGAFFGQGTRLTVV.

The chain links TRBV6-1 to TRBJ2-1; tentatively, D is TRBD2 (6 bases). The V and J ends lost 7 bases and 5 bases respectively, with 18 bases between them. The CDR3 is made up of 15 amino acids. Germline V gene sequence: CDR1 MNHNS, CDR2 SASEGT. CDR3 DNA: TGTGCCAGCAAAGATATCGCGGGGAGGAACAATGAGCAGTTCTTC. Translating it yields CASKDIAGRNNEQFF.

The V call is TRBV9, the J call TRBJ2-3; 8 nucleotides match TRBD1. The CDR3 extends over 15 amino acids. Germline V gene sequence: CDR1 SGDLS, CDR2 YYNGEE. V was pared by 2 bases and J by 4 bases, with 6 bases of the junction left unmatched. CDR3 sequence (DNA): TGTGCCAGCAGCGTTCGGACAGGGCTGCCAGATACGCAGTATTTT. Its protein is CASSVRTGLPDTQYF.

This rearrangement joins TRBV28 to TRBJ2-7, with 9 bases fitting TRBD1. The CDR3 contains 16 residues. Losses at the gene ends were 1 base for V and 5 bases for J; bases not matched to a gene: 9. The V gene's germline CDR1 is MDHEN and CDR2 SYDVKM. CDR3 amino acids: CASSLSGTGFRNEQYF. The CDR3 DNA sequence: TGTGCCAGCAGTTTATCCGGGACAGGGTTTCGGAACGAGCAGTACTTC.

The genes are TRBV27 and TRBJ1-6, with D unclear. Germline V gives CDR1 MNHEY, CDR2 SMNVEV (reference sequence). V was clipped by 2 bases and J by 10 bases, with 6 bases between them. This CDR3 region has 12 residues. This CDR3 reads CASSLARSPLHF. CDR3 nucleotide sequence: TGTGCCAGCAGTTTAGCCCGGTCACCCCTCCACTTT.

The CDR3 protein is CASSERGIIKLFF. For the CDR3, the DNA is TGTGCCAGCAGTGAAAGGGGAATAATAAAACTGTTTTTT. The gene calls are TRBV6-1 and TRBJ1-4; D may be TRBD1 (5 bases). Trimming removed 2 bases at V and 10 bases at J, with 11 bases between. The CDR3 covers 13 residues. The germline V gene encodes CDR1 MNHNS and CDR2 SASEGT.

This chain joins TRBV29-1 and TRBJ1-2; 7 bases fit TRBD1. This CDR3 comprises 17 residues. Germline assignment: CDR1 SQVTM and CDR2 ANQGSEA. V lost 6 bases to trimming and J lost 4 bases; unmatched junction nucleotides: 20. In DNA, the CDR3 is TGCAGCGTCCAAGTCGCCGACAGGGTAGGATTTGGCTATGGCTACACCTTC. It translates to CSVQVADRVGFGYGYTF.

The chain joins TRBV6-5 to TRBJ1-2; tentative D call: TRBD1 (5 bases). CDR3 length equals 13 residues. Trimming took off 0 bases at V and 8 bases at J, with 10 bases between the two ends. Germline V lookup: CDR1 MNHEY, CDR2 SVGAGI. CDR3 in DNA: TGTGCCAGCAGTTACTCTCAGGGCCGAGGCTACACCTTC. This sequence encodes CASSYSQGRGYTF.

This clone has only a few counts. The chain has TRBV28 and TRBJ1-5; D unclear. This CDR3 has 17 residues. Per germline, CDR1 MDHEN and CDR2 SYDVKM. V gave up 1 base and J gave up 3 bases, with 16 bases separating them. The CDR3 DNA sequence: TGTGCCAGCAGTTTATCCGACACGGGATCCTTCAATCAGCCCCAGCATTTT. This encodes CASSLSDTGSFNQPQHF.

This clone was recorded a few times. This chain connects TRBV10-2 to TRBJ1-1, with D possibly matching TRBD1 (5 bases). This CDR3 comprises 13 residues. V lost 10 bases to trimming and J lost 6 bases, with 18 bases between them. In germline, CDR1 is WSHSY, CDR2 SAAADI. In DNA form, the CDR3 reads TGCGCCACAGGTCAGGGCAGGGTAGCTGAAGCTTTCTTT. As protein: CATGQGRVAEAFF.

This chain joins TRBV5-6 and TRBJ1-2; D not resolved. This CDR3 is 12 amino acids long. Germline CDR1 and CDR2: SGHDT and YYEEEE. The V end was cut by 3 bases, the J end by 1 base, with 4 bases between. The CDR3 loop is CASSYNNYGYTF. The CDR3 DNA reads TGTGCCAGCAGCTATAATAACTATGGCTACACCTTC.

The chain carries TRBV4-1 and TRBJ2-5, with a possible D match to TRBD2 (6 bases). CDR1 and CDR2 from the germline V gene are MGHRA and YSYEKL. The CDR3 runs to 15 residues. V was cut by 5 bases and J by 1 base, with 14 bases left in between. CDR3 in DNA: TGCGCCAGCAGCGAAGGATCCGGGAGCCAAGAGACCCAGTACTTC. It translates to CASSEGSGSQETQYF.